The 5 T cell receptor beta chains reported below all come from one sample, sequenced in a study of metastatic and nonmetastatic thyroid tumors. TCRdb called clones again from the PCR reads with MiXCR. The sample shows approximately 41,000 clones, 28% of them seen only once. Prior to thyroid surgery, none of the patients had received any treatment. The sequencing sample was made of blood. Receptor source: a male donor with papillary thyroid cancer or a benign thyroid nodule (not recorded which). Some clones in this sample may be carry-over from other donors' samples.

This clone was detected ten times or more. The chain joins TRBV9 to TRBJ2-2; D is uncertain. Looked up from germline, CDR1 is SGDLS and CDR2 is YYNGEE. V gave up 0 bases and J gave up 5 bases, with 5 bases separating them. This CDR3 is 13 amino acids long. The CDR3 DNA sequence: TGTGCCAGCAGCGTAGATCTTACCGGGGAGCTGTTTTTT. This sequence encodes CASSVDLTGELFF.

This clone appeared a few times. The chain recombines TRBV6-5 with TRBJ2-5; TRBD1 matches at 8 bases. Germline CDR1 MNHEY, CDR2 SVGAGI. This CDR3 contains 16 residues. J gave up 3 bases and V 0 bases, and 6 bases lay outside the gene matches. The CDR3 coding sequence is TGTGCCAGCAGTTACTCGAGTGGACAGGGTAAAGAGACCCAGTACTTC. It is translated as CASSYSSGQGKETQYF.

Here the CDR3 reads CASSQALAGNYEQYF. In DNA, the CDR3 is TGTGCCAGCAGCCAAGCACTAGCGGGAAATTACGAGCAGTACTTC. The chain combines TRBV4-2 with TRBJ2-7; the match to TRBD2 covers 10 bases. The CDR3 length is 15 residues. Germline CDR1 LGHNA, CDR2 YNFKEQ. The junction had 4 bases not matched to a gene; V was cut back by 1 base and J by 4 bases.

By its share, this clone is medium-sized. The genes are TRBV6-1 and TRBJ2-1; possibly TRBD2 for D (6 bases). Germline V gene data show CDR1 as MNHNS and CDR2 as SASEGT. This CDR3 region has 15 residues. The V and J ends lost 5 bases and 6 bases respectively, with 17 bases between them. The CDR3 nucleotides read TGTGCCAGCAGTTGGGGCGGGATACTGAGCAATGAGCAGTTCTTC. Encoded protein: CASSWGGILSNEQFF.

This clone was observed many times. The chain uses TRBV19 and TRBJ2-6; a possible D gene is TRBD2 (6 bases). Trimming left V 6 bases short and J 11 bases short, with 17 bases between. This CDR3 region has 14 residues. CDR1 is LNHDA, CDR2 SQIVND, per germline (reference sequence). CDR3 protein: CASRGPSDFYVLTF. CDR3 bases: TGTGCCAGTAGGGGTCCTAGCGACTTTTACGTCCTGACTTTC.